The rows below give T cell receptor beta chains drawn from one sample of a study of circulating CD8 cells and anti-PD-1 response in melanoma. TCRdb re-called the reads through MiXCR, storing one row per CDR3 protein. The data hold about 420 distinct CDR3 sequences, with 10% observed a single time. This specimen was CD8+ T cells from PBMCs, taken at baseline or after one month of anti-PD-1 therapy (not recorded which). The receptors stem from a human donor with melanoma. Both conserved end residues are part of each CDR3. Fields, in order: D gene, V gene, J gene, CDR3 protein. The D gene is left open where the match is weak.

D: TRBD1
V: TRBV4-3
J: TRBJ1-2
CDR3: CASSQEGNTGTVSIYGYTF

D: NA
V: TRBV9
J: TRBJ2-3
CDR3: CASSVTGEITDTQYF

D: NA
V: TRBV25-1
J: TRBJ2-7
CDR3: CASSATGTRPYEQYF

D: TRBD1
V: TRBV28
J: TRBJ2-7
CDR3: CASTPGGKEQYF

D: TRBD1
V: TRBV6-5
J: TRBJ2-3
CDR3: CASSQGQGFTDTQYF

D: TRBD1
V: TRBV5-5
J: TRBJ2-7
CDR3: CASSLGGQATYEQYF

D: NA
V: TRBV2
J: TRBJ2-1
CDR3: CASSRDTGSNEQFF

D: NA
V: TRBV14
J: TRBJ2-2
CDR3: CASSQEWRGATGELFF

D: NA
V: TRBV3-1
J: TRBJ1-5
CDR3: CASSQGGGGGLDQPQHF

D: NA
V: TRBV25-1
J: TRBJ1-5
CDR3: CASRQGNQPQHF

D: NA
V: TRBV29-1
J: TRBJ2-7
CDR3: CSAEGETYEQYF

D: NA
V: TRBV7-3
J: TRBJ2-2
CDR3: CASSFTGPFTGELFF

D: TRBD1
V: TRBV7-2
J: TRBJ2-7
CDR3: CASSLGQGAYEQYF

D: NA
V: TRBV2
J: TRBJ2-7
CDR3: CASSRDSSSSYEQYF

D: TRBD2
V: TRBV28
J: TRBJ2-3
CDR3: CASSFLAGTDTQYF

D: NA
V: TRBV27
J: TRBJ2-1
CDR3: CASSPLAAGNEQFF

D: TRBD1
V: TRBV20-1
J: TRBJ1-2
CDR3: CSAVDRGYGYTF

D: NA
V: TRBV10-3
J: TRBJ2-3
CDR3: CAIKGSGGGGTDTQYF

D: NA
V: TRBV28
J: TRBJ2-7
CDR3: CASSLSGASGLYEQYF

D: NA
V: TRBV24-1
J: TRBJ2-3
CDR3: CATSDEGWGGNTQYF

D: NA
V: TRBV5-6
J: TRBJ1-2
CDR3: CASSGGTGDGYTF

D: TRBD2
V: TRBV7-2
J: TRBJ2-7
CDR3: CASSGLVNEQYF

D: NA
V: TRBV9
J: TRBJ2-5
CDR3: CASSPPDYQETQYF

D: NA
V: TRBV27
J: TRBJ1-1
CDR3: CASRSGQTNTEAFF

D: NA
V: TRBV20-1
J: TRBJ1-2
CDR3: CSAREDGNYGYTF

D: NA
V: TRBV14
J: TRBJ2-7
CDR3: CASSLLDKIAYEQYF

D: NA
V: TRBV2
J: TRBJ2-2
CDR3: CASSAFSGELFF

D: TRBD2
V: TRBV24-1
J: TRBJ2-1
CDR3: CATSDRTQRDYYNEQFF

D: TRBD2
V: TRBV13
J: TRBJ2-1
CDR3: CASSPPGLAGDEQFF

D: NA
V: TRBV12-3/TRBV12-4
J: TRBJ2-2
CDR3: CASSLWETPNTGELFF

D: NA
V: TRBV30
J: TRBJ2-7
CDR3: CAWWAVPYEQYF

D: TRBD2
V: TRBV7-2
J: TRBJ2-5
CDR3: CASSYTSGRWETQYF

D: NA
V: TRBV18
J: TRBJ1-1
CDR3: CASSPAGYGVTEAFF

D: TRBD2
V: TRBV28
J: TRBJ2-7
CDR3: CASSINGAGGLYEQYF

D: NA
V: TRBV29-1
J: TRBJ2-2
CDR3: CSVEQRYTGELFF

D: NA
V: TRBV27
J: TRBJ2-7
CDR3: CASKGGSGYEQYF

D: NA
V: TRBV27
J: TRBJ1-5
CDR3: CASSFRGTGNQPQHF

D: NA
V: TRBV20-1
J: TRBJ2-7
CDR3: CSAREFTSYEQYF

D: NA
V: TRBV2
J: TRBJ2-4
CDR3: CASTRDTTIQYF

D: NA
V: TRBV25-1
J: TRBJ2-7
CDR3: CASSAQGDGDEQYF

D: NA
V: TRBV7-2
J: TRBJ2-6
CDR3: CASSLMAPQYSGANVLTF

D: TRBD1
V: TRBV14
J: TRBJ2-7
CDR3: CASSRERQGYEQYF